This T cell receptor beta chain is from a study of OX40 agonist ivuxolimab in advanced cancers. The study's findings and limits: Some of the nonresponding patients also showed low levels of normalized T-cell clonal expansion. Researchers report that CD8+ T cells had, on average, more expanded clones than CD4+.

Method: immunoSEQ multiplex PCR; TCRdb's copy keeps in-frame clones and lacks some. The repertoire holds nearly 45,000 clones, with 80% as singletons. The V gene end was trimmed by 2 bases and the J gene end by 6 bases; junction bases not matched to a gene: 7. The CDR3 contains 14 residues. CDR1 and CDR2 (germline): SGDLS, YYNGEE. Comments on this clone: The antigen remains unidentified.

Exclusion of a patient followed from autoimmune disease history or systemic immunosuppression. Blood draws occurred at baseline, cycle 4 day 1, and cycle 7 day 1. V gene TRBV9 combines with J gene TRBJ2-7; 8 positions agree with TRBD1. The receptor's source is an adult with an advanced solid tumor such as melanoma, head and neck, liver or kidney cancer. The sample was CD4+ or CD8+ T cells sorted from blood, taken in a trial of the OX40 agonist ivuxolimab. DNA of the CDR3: TGTGCCAGCAGCGTGACAGGGGTATCGTCCGAGCAGTACTTC. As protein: CASSVTGVSSEQYF.